This T cell receptor beta chain stems from a study of cytomegalovirus exposure and HLA in healthy donors. Trimming cost V 0 bases and J 6 bases; bases outside gene matches: 5. The CDR3 length is 16 residues. Looked up from germline, CDR1 is SGHKS and CDR2 is YYEKEE (reference sequence). PCR primers comprised 60 Vbeta and 13 Jbeta primers. TCRdb keeps only in-frame clones here, not all; method: immunoSEQ multiplex PCR. This table holds some 120,000 clones, 77% found once. This TCR derives from a man aged 40-55 years in good health and CMV-seropositive. Sequenced material: PBMCs. The rearrangement links TRBV5-5 to TRBJ1-4, with 10 bases aligning to TRBD1. This CDR3 reads CASSLATGTGDEKLFF. The CDR3 bases are TGTGCCAGCAGCTTGGCTACCGGGACAGGGGATGAAAAACTGTTTTTT.